The source of this T cell receptor beta chain is a study of OX40 agonist ivuxolimab in advanced cancers. Study background: In this cohort, patients received ivuxolimab, an agonistic anti-OX40 (CD134) antibody.

This CDR3 region has 15 residues. Germline values: CDR1 SGHTA, CDR2 FQGNSA. The ends were cut back, 1 base at V and 2 bases at J, with 12 bases in the middle. General study points: Patients who responded partially at 0.1-3.0 mg/kg showed clonal expansion ranking among the lowest. There were also nonresponders showing low normalized T-cell clonal expansion.

TCRdb's table, derived via immunoSEQ multiplex PCR, lists solely in-frame clones and lacks some. The repertoire consists of some 80,000 clones, with about 88% occurring once and the leading ten covering 0.72%. On this clone: Its specificity is not known.

This clonotype was sampled from an adult with an advanced solid tumor such as melanoma, head and neck, liver or kidney cancer. Specimen: CD4+ or CD8+ T cells sorted from blood, collected in a trial of the OX40 agonist ivuxolimab. This chain uses TRBV7-2 with TRBJ2-7, with TRBD2 as a possible D gene (5 bases). The CDR3 DNA follows: TGTGCCAGCAGCTTAGGTCCCGGGGAGACCTACGAGCAGTACTTC. Amino acid sequence: CASSLGPGETYEQYF.